Given below is one T cell receptor beta chain in context. A much larger clone lies one base from this, so it may be a read error. Germline V gene data show CDR1 as SQVTM and CDR2 as ANQGSEA. This CDR3 has 13 amino acids. For each extraction, RNA and DNA were obtained together from approximately 20-30 mg of unsorted bulk tissue. This sample stems from a study of tumor-infiltrating lymphocytes in primary liver carcinoma. A primer matching the constant region was used to make TCR beta cDNA from approximately 500 ng of total RNA. TCR beta libraries came from three nested multiplex PCR rounds using slightly modified ARM-PCR. TRBV1-TRBV30 forward primers paired with a C-beta reverse primer were used in the first two PCR rounds, which ran roughly 9 cycles each. TCRdb used MiXCR to reprocess the multiplex PCR reads, holding one entry per CDR3 protein. The repertoire includes 90,000 to 150,000 distinct CDR3 sequences, roughly 69% of them detected once, and approximately 10% sits in the top ten.

This chain links TRBV29-1 with TRBJ2-1, with D perhaps TRBD1 (6 bases). The sample taken for sequencing was liver tumor tissue from sampling region 1. Subset indicated: tumor region T1, superior pole. The sequence was obtained from a woman aged 55-70 years with primary liver carcinoma and hepatitis B virus infection. CDR3: CSVDRTVDNEQLF. For the CDR3, the DNA is TGCAGCGTTGACAGGACAGTAGACAATGAGCAGTTGTTC.